A selection of T cell receptor beta chains follows, all from one sample in a study of shared clonotypes between healthy human individuals. The protocol was immunoSEQ multiplex PCR, while the TCRdb copy is restricted to in-frame clones and leaves out a portion. The repertoire consists of roughly 2.2 million clones, with 90% to 95% occurring once and the leading ten covering 0.35% to 0.45%. Specimen: naive CD4+ T cells from PBMCs. Every receptor here comes from a man between 18 and 35 years old in good health. Some clones in this sample may be carry-over from other donors' samples. Both conserved end residues are part of each CDR3. A D gene is named only where the DNA matches it firmly. Rows may omit the clone size; those that give it use once, few, many or a size class.

TRBJ2-3 TRBD1 . TRBV18 CASSPGQGTDTQYF TGTGCCAGCTCACCGGGACAGGGGACAGATACGCAGTATTTT
TRBJ2-1 . . TRBV5-4 CASSSSLNEQFF TGTGCCAGCAGCTCGTCCTTAAATGAGCAGTTCTTC
TRBJ1-1 . . TRBV18 CASSPPAPAAEAFF TGTGCCAGCTCACCACCGGCTCCCGCAGCTGAAGCTTTCTTT
TRBJ2-1 TRBD1 . TRBV5-1 CASSSIGTGIEWQFF TGCGCCAGCAGCTCAATCGGGACAGGGATTGAATGGCAGTTCTTC
TRBJ2-7 TRBD1 . TRBV4-1 CASSREGQGSSYEQYF TGCGCCAGCAGTCGGGAGGGACAGGGGAGCTCCTACGAGCAGTACTTC
TRBJ1-3 . once TRBV7-6 CASSYFQGYSGNTIYF TGTGCCAGCAGCTATTTCCAGGGCTACTCTGGAAACACCATATATTTT
TRBJ1-5 TRBD1 . TRBV9 CASSVAGGRDQPQHF TGTGCCAGCAGCGTAGCAGGGGGGAGGGATCAGCCCCAGCATTTT
TRBJ1-5 . . TRBV19 CAPKKGGQGNQPQHF TGTGCCCCAAAAAAAGGGGGTCAAGGGAATCAGCCCCAGCATTTT
TRBJ2-7 . . TRBV5-4 CASASSGHIVYEQYF TGTGCCAGCGCTTCGTCGGGACATATAGTCTACGAGCAGTACTTC
TRBJ2-5 TRBD1 . TRBV25-1 CASGRDRVQETQYF TGTGCCAGTGGGCGGGACAGGGTCCAAGAGACCCAGTACTTC
TRBJ1-4 . . TRBV7-8 CASSSNLAEKLFF TGTGCCAGCAGCTCTAACCTCGCGGAAAAACTGTTTTTT
TRBJ2-1 TRBD1 once TRBV5-1 CASSHKGTGTDNEQFF TGCGCCAGCAGCCACAAGGGGACAGGGACAGACAATGAGCAGTTCTTC
TRBJ1-4 TRBD1 . TRBV7-2 CASSPRVGQGNEKLFF TGTGCCAGCAGTCCAAGGGTGGGACAGGGTAATGAAAAACTGTTTTTT
TRBJ2-2 . . TRBV19 CASSNVKTTGELFF TGTGCCAGTAGTAATGTGAAAACCACCGGGGAGCTGTTTTTT
TRBJ2-1 TRBD2 . TRBV5-4 CASSSSGIAGVYNEQFF TGTGCCAGCAGCTCCTCCGGAATAGCGGGCGTATACAATGAGCAGTTCTTC
TRBJ2-7 . . TRBV28 CASSSGDFPYEQYF TGTGCCAGCAGTAGTGGGGACTTCCCTTACGAGCAGTACTTC
TRBJ2-1 . . TRBV4-3 CASSQDLHQGRYNEQFF TGCGCCAGCAGCCAAGATTTACACCAAGGGCGATACAATGAGCAGTTCTTC
TRBJ2-7 . . TRBV7-9 CASSLIWPVEQYF TGTGCCAGCAGCTTAATTTGGCCGGTCGAACAGTACTTC
TRBJ2-1 . . TRBV7-2 CASSTPGGFGQFF TGTGCCAGCAGCACCCCGGGGGGCTTCGGGCAGTTCTTC
TRBJ2-7 TRBD2 . TRBV28 CASTGLAGGAYEQYF TGTGCCAGCACCGGACTAGCGGGAGGCGCCTACGAGCAGTACTTC
TRBJ2-7 TRBD1 . TRBV4-2 CASSQGSGGSYEQYF TGTGCCAGCAGCCAAGGGTCAGGGGGCTCCTACGAGCAGTACTTC
TRBJ2-1 TRBD2 . TRBV15 CATSQTSGTINEQFF TGTGCCACCAGCCAAACTAGCGGGACGATCAATGAGCAGTTCTTC
TRBJ1-4 . . TRBV30 CAWRLGLSTNEKLFF TGTGCCTGGAGACTGGGTTTGTCGACTAATGAAAAACTGTTTTTT
TRBJ2-7 . . TRBV2 CASSKAPLPYEQYF TGTGCCAGCAGTAAGGCACCTCTTCCCTACGAGCAGTACTTC
TRBJ2-2 . once TRBV18 CASSPGATIGPGELFF TGTGCCAGCTCACCGGGAGCGACAATAGGGCCCGGGGAGCTGTTTTTT
TRBJ2-7 . . TRBV14 CASSQAYEQYF TGTGCCAGCAGCCAGGCCTACGAGCAGTACTTC
TRBJ2-6 TRBD1 once TRBV9 CASRDRGGGANVLTF TGTGCCAGCAGGGACAGGGGTGGTGGGGCCAACGTCCTGACTTTC
TRBJ2-7 TRBD1 . TRBV7-6 CASSSRPSGTGHILHF TGTGCCAGCAGCTCTCGCCCCTCGGGGACAGGCCATATTTTGCACTTC
TRBJ2-5 . . TRBV4-1 CASSPLGLQETQYF TGCGCCAGCAGCCCCTTGGGCCTACAAGAGACCCAGTACTTC
TRBJ2-5 TRBD2 . TRBV5-4 CASSPGGTSGSVQAQYF TGTGCCAGCAGCCCGGGGGGAACTAGCGGGTCGGTTCAGGCCCAGTACTTC
TRBJ1-1 . . TRBV2 CAAATSGPEAFF TGTGCCGCGGCGACTTCCGGACCTGAAGCTTTCTTT
TRBJ2-5 . . TRBV28 CATRTDQETQYF TGTGCCACCCGGACGGACCAAGAGACCCAGTACTTC
TRBJ2-5 . . TRBV7-3 CASSLGLQGNQETQYF TGTGCCAGCAGCTTAGGCCTCCAGGGCAACCAAGAGACCCAGTACTTC
TRBJ2-5 . . TRBV6-4 CASSDLYGETQYF TGTGCCAGCAGTGACTTGTACGGAGAGACCCAGTACTTC
TRBJ2-5 . . TRBV5-1 CASSFAEETQYF TGCGCCAGCAGCTTTGCGGAAGAGACCCAGTACTTC
TRBJ1-2 TRBD1 . TRBV9 CASSVIQGAGYTF TGTGCCAGCAGCGTGATTCAGGGGGCGGGCTACACCTTC
TRBJ2-4 TRBD2 . TRBV28 CASSSAAREGFLAKNIQYF TGTGCCAGCAGCTCTGCAGCCCGGGAGGGATTCCTAGCCAAAAACATTCAGTACTTC
TRBJ2-7 . . TRBV5-1 CASSLEPGTYEQYF TGCGCCAGCAGCTTGGAACCGGGTACCTACGAGCAGTACTTC
TRBJ2-7 . . TRBV28 CASSTGGTWYEQYF TGTGCCAGCAGCACTGGCGGGACCTGGTACGAGCAGTACTTC
TRBJ2-5 . . TRBV27 CASSLSRGGETQYF TGTGCCAGCAGTTTAAGCAGGGGTGGGGAGACCCAGTACTTC